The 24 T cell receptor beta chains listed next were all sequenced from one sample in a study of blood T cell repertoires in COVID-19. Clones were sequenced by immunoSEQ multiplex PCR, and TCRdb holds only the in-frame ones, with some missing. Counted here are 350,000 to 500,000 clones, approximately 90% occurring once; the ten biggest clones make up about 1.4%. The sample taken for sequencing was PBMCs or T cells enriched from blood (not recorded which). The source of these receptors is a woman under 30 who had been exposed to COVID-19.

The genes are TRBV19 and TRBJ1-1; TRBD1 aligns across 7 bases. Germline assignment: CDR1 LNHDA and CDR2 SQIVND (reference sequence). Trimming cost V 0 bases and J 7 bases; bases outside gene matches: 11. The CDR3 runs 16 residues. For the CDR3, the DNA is TGTGCCAGTAGTATAGACCCCGGGACAGTAGTTGGTGAAGCTTTCTTT. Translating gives CASSIDPGTVVGEAFF. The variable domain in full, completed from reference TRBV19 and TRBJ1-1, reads DGGITQSPKYLFRKEGQNVTLSCEQNLNHDAMYWYRQDPGQGLRLIYYSQIVNDFQKGDIAEGYSVSREKKESFPLTVTSAQKNPTAFYLCASSIDPGTVVGEAFFGQGTRLTVV.

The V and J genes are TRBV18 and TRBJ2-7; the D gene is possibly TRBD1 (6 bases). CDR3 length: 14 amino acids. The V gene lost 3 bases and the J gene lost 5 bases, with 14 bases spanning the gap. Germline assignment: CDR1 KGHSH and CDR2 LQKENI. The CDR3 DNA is TGTGCCAGCTCACCGGTAGCAGGGGTCAACGAGCAGTACTTC. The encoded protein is CASSPVAGVNEQYF.

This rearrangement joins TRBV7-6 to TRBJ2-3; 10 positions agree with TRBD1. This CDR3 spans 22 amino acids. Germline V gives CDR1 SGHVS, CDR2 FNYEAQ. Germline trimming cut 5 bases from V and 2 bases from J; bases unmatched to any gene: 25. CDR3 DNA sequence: TGTGCCAGCAGCACGCCGGGAAATTATGCCGGGACAGGGGAGCTAGACACAGATACGCAGTATTTT. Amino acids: CASSTPGNYAGTGELDTDTQYF. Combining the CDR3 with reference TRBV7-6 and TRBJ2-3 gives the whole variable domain GAGVSQSPRYKVTKRGQDVALRCDPISGHVSLYWYRQALGQGPEFLTYFNYEAQQDKSGLPNDRFSAERPEGSISTLTIQRTEQRDSAMYRCASSTPGNYAGTGELDTDTQYFGPGTRLTVL.

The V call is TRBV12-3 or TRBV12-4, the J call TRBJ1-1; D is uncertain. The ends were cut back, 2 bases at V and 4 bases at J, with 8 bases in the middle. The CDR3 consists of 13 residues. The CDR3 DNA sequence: TGTGCCAGCAGTTTACGACTAGTCACTGAAGCTTTCTTT. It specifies CASSLRLVTEAFF.

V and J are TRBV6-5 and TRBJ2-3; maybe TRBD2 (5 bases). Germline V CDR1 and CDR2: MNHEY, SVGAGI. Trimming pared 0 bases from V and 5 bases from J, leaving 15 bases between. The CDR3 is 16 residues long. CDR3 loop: CASSYSTTRLGDTQYF. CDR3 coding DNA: TGTGCCAGCAGTTACTCGACTACGAGACTTGGAGATACGCAGTATTTT.

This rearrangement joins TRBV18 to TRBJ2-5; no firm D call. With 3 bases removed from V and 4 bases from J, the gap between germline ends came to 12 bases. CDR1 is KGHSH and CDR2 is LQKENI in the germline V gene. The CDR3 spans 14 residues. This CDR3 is CASSPLRGRETQYF. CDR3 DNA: TGTGCCAGCTCACCTCTCCGCGGTCGAGAGACCCAGTACTTC.

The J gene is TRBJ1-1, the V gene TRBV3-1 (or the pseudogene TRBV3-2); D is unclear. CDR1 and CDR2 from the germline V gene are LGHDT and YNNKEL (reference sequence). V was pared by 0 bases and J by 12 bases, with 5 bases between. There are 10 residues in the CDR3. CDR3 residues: CASSQDFTFF. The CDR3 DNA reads TGTGCCAGCAGCCAAGATTTTACTTTCTTT.

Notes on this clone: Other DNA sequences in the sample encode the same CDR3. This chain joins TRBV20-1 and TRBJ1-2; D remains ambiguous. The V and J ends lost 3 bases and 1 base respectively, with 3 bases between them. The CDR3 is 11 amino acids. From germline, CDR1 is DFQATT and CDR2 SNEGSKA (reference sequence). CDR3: CSASLNYGYTF. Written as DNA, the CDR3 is TGCAGTGCTAGTCTTAACTATGGCTACACCTTC.

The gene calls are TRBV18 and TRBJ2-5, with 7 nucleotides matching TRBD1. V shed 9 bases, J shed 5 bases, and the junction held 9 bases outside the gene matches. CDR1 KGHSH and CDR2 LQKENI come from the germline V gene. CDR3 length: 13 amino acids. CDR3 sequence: CASSTGLFETQYF. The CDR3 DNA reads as TGTGCCAGTTCGACAGGGCTCTTCGAGACCCAGTACTTC.

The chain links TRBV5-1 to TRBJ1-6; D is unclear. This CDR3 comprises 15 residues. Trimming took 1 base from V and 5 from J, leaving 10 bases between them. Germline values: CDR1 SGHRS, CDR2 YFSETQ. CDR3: CASSLSGINNSPLHF. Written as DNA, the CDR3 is TGCGCCAGCAGCTTGTCCGGGATCAATAATTCACCCCTCCACTTT. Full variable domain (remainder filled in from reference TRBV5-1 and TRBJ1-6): KAGVTQTPRYLIKTRGQQVTLSCSPISGHRSVSWYQQTPGQGLQFLFEYFSETQRNKGNFPGRFSGRQFSNSRSEMNVSTLELGDSALYLCASSLSGINNSPLHFGNGTRLTVT.

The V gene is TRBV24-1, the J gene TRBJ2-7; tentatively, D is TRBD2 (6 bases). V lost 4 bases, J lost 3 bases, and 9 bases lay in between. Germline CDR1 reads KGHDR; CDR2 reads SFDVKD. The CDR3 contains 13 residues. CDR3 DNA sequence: TGTGCCACCAGTGACGGAGGGAACTACGAGCAGTACTTC. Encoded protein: CATSDGGNYEQYF.

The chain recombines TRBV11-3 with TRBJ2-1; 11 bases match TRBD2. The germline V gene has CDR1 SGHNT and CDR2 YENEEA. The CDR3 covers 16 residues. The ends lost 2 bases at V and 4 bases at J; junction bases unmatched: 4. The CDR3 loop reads CASSLRLAGGYNEQFF. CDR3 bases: TGTGCCAGCAGCTTACGGCTAGCGGGAGGATACAATGAGCAGTTCTTC. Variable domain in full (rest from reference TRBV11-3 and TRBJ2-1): EAGVVQSPRYKIIEKKQPVAFWCNPISGHNTLYWYLQNLGQGPELLIRYENEEAVDDSQLPKDRFSAERLKGVDSTLKIQPAELGDSAVYLCASSLRLAGGYNEQFFGPGTRLTVL.

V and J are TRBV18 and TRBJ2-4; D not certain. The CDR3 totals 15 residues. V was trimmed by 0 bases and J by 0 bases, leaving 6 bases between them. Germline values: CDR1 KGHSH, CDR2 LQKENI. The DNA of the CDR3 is TGTGCCAGCTCACCACCAAAACTAGCCAAAAACATTCAGTACTTC. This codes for CASSPPKLAKNIQYF. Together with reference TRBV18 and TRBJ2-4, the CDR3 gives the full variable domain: NAGVMQNPRHLVRRRGQEARLRCSPMKGHSHVYWYRQLPEEGLKFMVYLQKENIIDESGMPKERFSAEFPKEGPSILRIQQVVRGDSAAYFCASSPPKLAKNIQYFGAGTRLSVL.

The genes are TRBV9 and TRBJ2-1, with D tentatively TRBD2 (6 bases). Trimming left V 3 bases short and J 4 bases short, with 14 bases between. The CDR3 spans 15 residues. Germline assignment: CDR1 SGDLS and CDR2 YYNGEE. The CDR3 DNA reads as TGTGCCAGCAGCGACAGACTAGGAACTTACAATGAGCAGTTCTTC. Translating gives CASSDRLGTYNEQFF. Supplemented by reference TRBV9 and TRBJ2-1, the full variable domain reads DSGVTQTPKHLITATGQRVTLRCSPRSGDLSVYWYQQSLDQGLQFLIQYYNGEERAKGNILERFSAQQFPDLHSELNLSSLELGDSALYFCASSDRLGTYNEQFFGPGTRLTVL.

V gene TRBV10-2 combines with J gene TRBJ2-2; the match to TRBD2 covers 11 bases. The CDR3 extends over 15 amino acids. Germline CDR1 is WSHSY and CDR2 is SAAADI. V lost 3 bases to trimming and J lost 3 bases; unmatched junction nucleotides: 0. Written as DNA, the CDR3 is TGCGCCAGCAGTGAACTAGCGGGAGACACCGGGGAGCTGTTTTTT. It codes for CASSELAGDTGELFF.

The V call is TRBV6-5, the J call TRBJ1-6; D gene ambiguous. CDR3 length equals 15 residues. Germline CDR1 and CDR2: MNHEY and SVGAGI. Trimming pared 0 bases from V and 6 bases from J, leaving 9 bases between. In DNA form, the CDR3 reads TGTGCCAGCAGTTACTCGACAAAGAGTAATTCACCCCTCCACTTT. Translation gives CASSYSTKSNSPLHF.

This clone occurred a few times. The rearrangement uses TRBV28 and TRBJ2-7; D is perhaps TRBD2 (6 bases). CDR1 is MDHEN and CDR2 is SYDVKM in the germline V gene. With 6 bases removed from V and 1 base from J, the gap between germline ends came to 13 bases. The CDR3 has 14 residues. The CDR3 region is CASSSGTLSYEQYF. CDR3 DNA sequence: TGTGCCAGCAGCTCCGGGACTCTATCCTACGAGCAGTACTTC.

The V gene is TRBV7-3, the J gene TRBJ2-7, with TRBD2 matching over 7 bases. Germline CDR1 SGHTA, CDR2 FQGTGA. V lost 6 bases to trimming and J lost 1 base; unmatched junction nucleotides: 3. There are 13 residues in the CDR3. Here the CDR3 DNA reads TGTGCCAGCAGGGCTAGCGGATCCTACGAGCAGTACTTC. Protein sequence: CASRASGSYEQYF.

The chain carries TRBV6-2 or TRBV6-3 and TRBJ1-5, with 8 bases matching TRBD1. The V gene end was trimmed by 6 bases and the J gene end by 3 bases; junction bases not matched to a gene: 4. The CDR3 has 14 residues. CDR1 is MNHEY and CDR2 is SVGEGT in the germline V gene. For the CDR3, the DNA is TGTGCCAGCAGCTGGACAGGGAACAATCAGCCCCAGCATTTT. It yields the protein CASSWTGNNQPQHF.

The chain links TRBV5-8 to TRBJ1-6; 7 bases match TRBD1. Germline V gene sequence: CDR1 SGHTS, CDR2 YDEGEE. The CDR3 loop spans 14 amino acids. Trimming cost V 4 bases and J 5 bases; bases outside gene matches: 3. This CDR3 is CASSADRDNSPLHF. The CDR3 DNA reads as TGTGCCAGCAGCGCCGACAGGGATAATTCACCCCTCCACTTT.

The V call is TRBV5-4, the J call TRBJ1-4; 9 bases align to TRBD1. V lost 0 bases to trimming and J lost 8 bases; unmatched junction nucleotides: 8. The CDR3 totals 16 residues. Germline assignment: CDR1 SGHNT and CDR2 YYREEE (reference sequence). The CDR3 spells CASSLVPGQGKEKLFF. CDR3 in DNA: TGTGCCAGCAGCTTGGTCCCGGGACAGGGAAAGGAAAAACTGTTTTTT.

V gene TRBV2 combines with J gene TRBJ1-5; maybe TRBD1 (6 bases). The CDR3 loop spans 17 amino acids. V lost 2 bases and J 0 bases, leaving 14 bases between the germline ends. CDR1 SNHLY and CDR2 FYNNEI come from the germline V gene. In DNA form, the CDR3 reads TGTGCCAGCAGTGAATCTCCCAGGGGATATAGCAATCAGCCCCAGCATTTT. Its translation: CASSESPRGYSNQPQHF.

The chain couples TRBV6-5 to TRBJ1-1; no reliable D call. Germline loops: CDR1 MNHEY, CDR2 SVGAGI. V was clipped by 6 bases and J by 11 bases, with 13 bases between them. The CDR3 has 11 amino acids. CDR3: CASSAGPRAFF. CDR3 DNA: TGTGCCAGCAGCGCGGGCCCCAGGGCTTTCTTT.

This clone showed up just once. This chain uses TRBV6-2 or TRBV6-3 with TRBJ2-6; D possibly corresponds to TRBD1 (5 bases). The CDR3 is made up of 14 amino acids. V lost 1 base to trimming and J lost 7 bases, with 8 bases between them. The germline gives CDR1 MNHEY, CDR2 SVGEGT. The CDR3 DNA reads TGTGCCAGCAGTTACTTAGACAGAGCCAACGTCCTGACTTTC. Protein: CASSYLDRANVLTF.